This T cell receptor (beta chain) was captured by sequencing in a study of CD4 T cells in relation to SARS-CoV-2 and coronaviruses. Study-wide background: The HLA restriction of the shared crossreactive spike epitopes was mapped. Study findings and constraints: In approximately 71% of donors, memory CD4+ clonotypes crossrecognized SARS-CoV-2 and at least one common cold coronavirus spike. The cross-reactivity analysis covered only spike protein, not other viral proteins. Pre-pandemic and post-infection samples never came from the same donor.

For this clone: The antigen is not known.

CDR3 length: 17 amino acids. Assay: immunoSEQ multiplex PCR; the TCRdb copy retains only in-frame clones and omits some. The table includes approximately 64,000 clones, 85% to 95% detected once. CD4+ T cells from unexposed donors were obtained before the COVID-19 pandemic (2011-2018). Sequencing was carried out using naive CD4+ T cells from PBMCs. As to subset: naive CD4+ T cells isolated by negative enrichment. The sequence derives from a human donor in good health. This chain joins TRBV21-1 and TRBJ2-6; TRBD1 is the table's D call and was not checked against the DNA. TRBV21-1 is termed a pseudogene. Here the CDR3 reads CASSAHRQASGANVLTF. CDR3 DNA: TGTGCCAGCTCGGCCCATCGACAGGCCTCTGGGGCCAACGTCCTGACTTTC.